This T cell receptor beta chain was recovered during a study of Tregs in tolerant kidney transplant recipients. This clone is a singleton in its sample. Using immunoSEQ multiplex PCR, the repertoire was profiled, and TCRdb retains in-frame clones only, with some absent. The sample records about 64,000 clones, 95% to 98% being singletons. V was cut by 4 bases and J by 8 bases, with 18 bases left in between. CDR1 and CDR2 from the germline V gene are SGHNT and YYREEE (reference sequence). The CDR3 runs 14 residues. The rearrangement joins TRBV5-4 to TRBJ1-2, with D possibly TRBD1 on 5 matching bases. Here the sequenced sample was Tregs from blood, taken before the transplant. This sequence was found in a human donor who received a combined kidney and bone marrow transplant. CDR3 protein: CASSTRQSLMGYTF. The CDR3 DNA reads TGTGCCAGCAGCACCAGACAGTCACTGATGGGCTACACCTTC. Complete variable domain (other parts from reference TRBV5-4 and TRBJ1-2): ETGVTQSPTHLIKTRGQQVTLRCSSQSGHNTVSWYQQALGQGPQFIFQYYREEENGRGNFPPRFSGLQFPNYSSELNVNALELDDSALYLCASSTRQSLMGYTFGSGTRLTVV.